This T cell receptor beta chain was recovered during a study of blood T cell repertoires in COVID-19. Measured with immunoSEQ multiplex PCR; TCRdb has only the in-frame clones, and not every one. The table lists about 120,000 clones, almost 90% of them singletons, with about 4% in the top ten. Germline V gives CDR1 GTSNPN, CDR2 SVGIG (reference sequence). V lost 5 bases and J 5 bases, leaving 15 bases between the germline ends. The CDR3 consists of 13 residues. The chain employs TRBV30 and TRBJ1-1, with unresolved D. This clonotype was obtained from a woman aged 55-75 years with COVID-19, enrolled during active disease. Sequences were obtained from peripheral blood. The CDR3 nucleotides are TGTGCCTGGGACCGTTCGACTGGAACTGAAGCTTTCTTT. Translating gives CAWDRSTGTEAFF.